This T cell receptor beta chain derives from a study of patients and donors after allogeneic stem cell transplantation. This clonotype appeared many times. TCRdb recomputed calls from the RT-PCR reads with MiXCR, one row per CDR3 protein. The table lists some 960,000 distinct CDR3 sequences, roughly 18% of them singletons. V was pared by 5 bases and J by 2 bases, with 12 bases between. This CDR3 spans 14 amino acids. This clonotype originated in a human donor who was either an allogeneic HSCT recipient or a stem cell or donor lymphocyte infusion donor (not recorded which). It is not recorded whose cells these are; they may come from a transplant donor. The chain links TRBV12-3 or TRBV12-4 to TRBJ1-2, with D perhaps matching TRBD1 (5 bases). Sequencing was done on a sample of blood, either unsorted or a sorted T cell fraction (not recorded which). The CDR3 here is CASSRDDLNYGYTF. The CDR3, as DNA: TGTGCCAGCAGTCGGGACGACCTCAACTATGGCTACACCTTC.